The 7 T cell receptor beta chains in this list originate from one sample, sequenced in a study of T cells in localized non-small cell lung cancer. Here immunoSEQ multiplex PCR was the method, and the copy in TCRdb shows in-frame clones only, minus some. There are about 72,000 clones in the sample; about 88% occur only once, and 1.3% lies in the top ten. Sequencing was performed on peripheral blood, taken before any cancer treatment. These receptors originate from a female donor of 60 years or more with stage I lung adenocarcinoma.

The V and J genes are TRBV28 and TRBJ2-5; D ambiguous. The closer fit of TRBJ2-7 to the DNA end suggests the J call may be wrong. Germline V gene data show CDR1 as MDHEN and CDR2 as SYDVKM. The CDR3 runs 12 residues. The CDR3 region is CASERNSYEQYF. The CDR3 region has the DNA TGTGCCAGTGAAAGAAACTCCTACGAGCAGTACTTC.

The V and J genes are TRBV9 and TRBJ2-1; 7 nucleotides agree with TRBD1. Looked up from germline, CDR1 is SGDLS and CDR2 is YYNGEE. CDR3 length equals 15 residues. V was clipped by 4 bases and J by 13 bases; unmatched bases: 17. CDR3 DNA sequence: TGTGCCAGCAGCCAGGGACAGCAAAGAGGTTCCTACCAGTTCTTC. This sequence encodes CASSQGQQRGSYQFF. Full variable domain (missing parts from reference TRBV9 and TRBJ2-1): DSGVTQTPKHLITATGQRVTLRCSPRSGDLSVYWYQQSLDQGLQFLIQYYNGEERAKGNILERFSAQQFPDLHSELNLSSLELGDSALYFCASSQGQQRGSYQFFGPGTRLTVL.

V gene TRBV9 combines with J gene TRBJ2-2; possibly TRBD1 for D (6 bases). CDR1 and CDR2 (germline): SGDLS, YYNGEE. The CDR3 is made up of 17 amino acids. Trimming stripped 1 base from V and 0 bases from J, with 13 bases between. The CDR3 sequence: CASSVSYRASNTGELFF. The CDR3 nucleotides read TGTGCCAGCAGCGTATCGTACAGGGCTTCGAACACCGGGGAGCTGTTTTTT.

The chain uses TRBV11-1 and TRBJ2-1; no clear D gene. Germline CDR1 and CDR2: SGHAT and FQDESV (reference sequence). The V end lost 8 bases, the J end lost 4 bases, and 30 bases lay between the germline ends. This CDR3 spans 19 amino acids. This CDR3 is CASALTAESQKRSYNEQFF. The CDR3 DNA is TGTGCCAGCGCCTTGACGGCGGAGTCCCAAAAACGATCTTACAATGAGCAGTTCTTC.

This sequence joins TRBV11-2 and TRBJ1-2, with D maybe TRBD1 (5 bases). V was trimmed by 1 base and J by 3 bases, leaving 12 bases between them. Germline CDR1 is SGHAT and CDR2 is FQNNGV. The CDR3 runs to 15 residues. DNA of the CDR3: TGTGCCAGCAGCTTAGGGCCAGGGAGCTACTATGGCTACACCTTC. Residues: CASSLGPGSYYGYTF.

The V and J genes are TRBV7-2 and TRBJ1-5, with D possibly TRBD1 on 5 matching bases. V was pared by 6 bases and J by 3 bases, with 15 bases between. CDR1 is SGHTA, CDR2 FQGNSA, per germline. This CDR3 comprises 15 residues. CDR3 sequence reads: CASSWDEGNNQPQHF. For the CDR3, the DNA is TGTGCCAGCAGTTGGGACGAGGGGAACAATCAGCCCCAGCATTTT.

This chain connects TRBV7-2 to TRBJ2-7; tentatively, D is TRBD1 or TRBD2 (5 bases each). Germline V gene lookup returns CDR1 SGHTA and CDR2 FQGNSA. The length of the CDR3 is 14 residues. V gave up 6 bases and J gave up 2 bases, with 14 bases separating them. CDR3 sequence: CASSSGPSAYEQYF. The CDR3 region has the DNA TGTGCCAGCAGTTCGGGACCCTCGGCCTACGAGCAGTACTTC.